What follows is one T cell receptor (beta chain) and its context. These data belong to a study of blood T cells in healthy people across ages. Primed by a sample-barcoded 5' primer and a J-beta primer mix, a second PCR proceeded for roughly 6 to 12 cycles. A tag from a template-switch adaptor with 12 random nucleotides marked each cDNA molecule. MiXCR was run by TCRdb on the 5' RACE reads, yielding one entry per CDR3 protein. The table shows around 1,500,000 distinct CDR3 sequences, with about 30% occurring only once. V shed 5 bases, J shed 9 bases, and the junction held 10 bases outside the gene matches. The CDR3 has 14 residues. Looked up from germline, CDR1 is KGHDR and CDR2 is SFDVKD. Ranging in age from about 6 to 100, the donors were healthy Caucasian individuals from Russia. The draw of peripheral blood yielded ten milliliters from each donor. At least 6.5 million PBMCs were isolated per sample.

Sequenced input: blood. The chain joins TRBV24-1 to TRBJ2-5, with TRBD2 matching 8 bases. The receptor was derived from a woman in her twenties or thirties in good health. The CDR3 region is CATSAGGGTEAQYF. CDR3 bases: TGTGCCACCAGTGCCGGCGGGGGGACTGAGGCCCAGTACTTC.